The TCR beta chain described here comes from a study of blood T cell repertoires in COVID-19. Study background: Resolution of symptoms, clearance, or two negative PCRs was present in recovered Cohort 3 donors. T cells, B-cell-depleted T cells, or PBMCs supplied cDNA or gDNA.

Per the original data handling: Researchers report that nucleated cell counts were estimated from reference gene primer amplification. Assay: immunoSEQ multiplex PCR; the TCRdb copy retains only in-frame clones and omits some. V, J and clone size reflect that table, while D and trimming were determined from the DNA. The sample yields fewer than 150,000 clones, around 82% seen once. The TCR sequence derives from a man aged 45 to 65 in a cohort exposed to, infected with or recovered from COVID-19 (not recorded which). What was sequenced was PBMCs or T cells enriched from blood (not recorded which).

The DNA of the CDR3 is TGTGCCAGCAGCCTGCGGGAGAAGACGCAGTATTTT. It specifies CASSLREKTQYF. This chain joins TRBV3-1 (or the pseudogene TRBV3-2) and TRBJ2-3; TRBD2 aligns across 7 bases. The V segment lost 4 bases and the J segment 9 bases; nucleotides outside the gene matches: 4. Germline-derived CDR1 and CDR2 are LGHDT and YNNKEL (reference sequence). CDR3 length: 12 amino acids.